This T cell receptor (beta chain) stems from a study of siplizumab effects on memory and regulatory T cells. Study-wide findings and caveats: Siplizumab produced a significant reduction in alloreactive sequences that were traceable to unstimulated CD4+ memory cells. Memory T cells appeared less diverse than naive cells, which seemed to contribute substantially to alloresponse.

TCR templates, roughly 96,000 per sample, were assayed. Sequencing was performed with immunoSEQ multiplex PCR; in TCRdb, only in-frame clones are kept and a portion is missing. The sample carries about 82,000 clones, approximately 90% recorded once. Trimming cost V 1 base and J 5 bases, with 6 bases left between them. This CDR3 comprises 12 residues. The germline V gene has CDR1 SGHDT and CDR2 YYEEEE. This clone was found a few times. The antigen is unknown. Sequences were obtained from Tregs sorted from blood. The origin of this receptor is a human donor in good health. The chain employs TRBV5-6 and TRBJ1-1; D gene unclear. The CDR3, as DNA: TGTGCCAGCAGCTTGAGCGAGACTGAAGCTTTCTTT. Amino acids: CASSLSETEAFF.